These 18 T cell receptor beta chains share one sample of origin, sequenced in a study of blood T cell repertoires in COVID-19. The protocol was immunoSEQ multiplex PCR, while the TCRdb copy is restricted to in-frame clones and leaves out a portion. The repertoire holds 250,000 to 350,000 clones, around 91% seen once, with 12% in the top ten. The sequenced sample was peripheral blood. The receptor source for this set is a woman aged 60-70 years with acute or convalescent COVID-19.

The rearrangement links TRBV5-1 to TRBJ1-3; 8 positions agree with TRBD1. This CDR3 comprises 16 residues. The V gene's germline CDR1 is SGHRS and CDR2 YFSETQ. Unmatched junction bases numbered 6, after V lost 4 bases and J lost 0 bases. DNA for the CDR3: TGCGCCAGCAGCGAAGGGACAGGCCTCTCTGGAAACACCATATATTTT. Protein product: CASSEGTGLSGNTIYF.

The J gene is TRBJ1-4, the V gene TRBV4-2; TRBD1 matches 7 bases. V lost 0 bases to trimming and J lost 8 bases; unmatched junction nucleotides: 12. The CDR3 runs to 17 residues. Germline CDR1 and CDR2: LGHNA and YNFKEQ. CDR3 DNA sequence: TGTGCCAGCAGCCAAGATTGGACTTCCGCCAGGGGGGAAAAACTGTTTTTT. It translates to CASSQDWTSARGEKLFF.

V and J are TRBV4-1 and TRBJ2-7; TRBD1 might be the D (6 bases). V was pared by 2 bases and J by 7 bases, with 6 bases between. The CDR3 loop spans 11 amino acids. CDR1 MGHRA and CDR2 YSYEKL come from the germline V gene. The CDR3: CASSQQGEQYF. DNA of the CDR3: TGCGCCAGCAGCCAACAGGGGGAGCAGTACTTC.

The rearrangement links TRBV6-6 to TRBJ1-1; TRBD1 matches at 7 bases. Germline V gene data show CDR1 as MNHNY and CDR2 as SVGAGI (reference sequence). V was pared by 4 bases and J by 0 bases, with 8 bases of the junction left unmatched. This CDR3 contains 16 residues. CDR3 protein: CASSSGQVIVNTEAFF. Here the CDR3 DNA reads TGTGCCAGCAGTTCAGGACAGGTTATTGTGAACACTGAAGCTTTCTTT.

This rearrangement joins TRBV7-8 to TRBJ2-7; 8 bases are shared with TRBD1. CDR1 and CDR2 from the germline V gene are SGHVS and FQNEAQ. The CDR3 is 17 amino acids. Unmatched junction bases numbered 11, after V lost 1 base and J lost 3 bases. CDR3 loop: CASSLEIRTGPGYEQYF. The CDR3 nucleotides read TGTGCCAGCAGCTTAGAGATAAGGACAGGGCCGGGCTACGAGCAGTACTTC.

The rearrangement links TRBV28 to TRBJ2-7; possible D gene TRBD1, 6 bases. The V gene's germline CDR1 is MDHEN and CDR2 SYDVKM. V was cut by 5 bases and J by 1 base, with 12 bases left in between. The CDR3 is 14 amino acids. CDR3: CASSMVRGSYEQYF. CDR3 nucleotide sequence: TGTGCCAGCAGTATGGTCAGGGGATCCTACGAGCAGTACTTC.

This chain uses TRBV2 with TRBJ2-4; D not certain. Germline V lookup: CDR1 SNHLY, CDR2 FYNNEI. This CDR3 is built from 12 residues. With 8 bases removed from V and 2 bases from J, the gap between germline ends came to 7 bases. The CDR3 here is CASAQTKNIQYF. CDR3 nucleotide sequence: TGTGCCAGCGCACAGACCAAAAACATTCAGTACTTC. Supplemented by reference TRBV2 and TRBJ2-4, the full variable domain reads EPEVTQTPSHQVTQMGQEVILRCVPISNHLYFYWYRQILGQKVEFLVSFYNNEISEKSEIFDDQFSVERPDGSNFTLKIRSTKLEDSAMYFCASAQTKNIQYFGAGTRLSVL.

The rearrangement joins TRBV10-3 to TRBJ1-3; D may be TRBD1 (6 bases). CDR3 length equals 16 residues. Germline V gene data show CDR1 as ENHRY and CDR2 as SYGVKD. V was trimmed by 9 bases and J by 0 bases, leaving 18 bases between them. Here the CDR3 reads CAIAPRQAISGNTIYF. Written as DNA, the CDR3 is TGTGCCATAGCCCCCAGACAGGCGATCTCTGGAAACACCATATATTTT.

This chain connects TRBV7-8 to TRBJ2-4, with D unresolved. This CDR3 has 16 residues. Trimming removed 5 bases at V and 0 bases at J, with 14 bases between. Looked up from germline, CDR1 is SGHVS and CDR2 is FQNEAQ. This CDR3 reads CASSATPRRAKNIQYF. The CDR3 DNA reads TGTGCCAGCAGCGCAACTCCGCGGAGAGCCAAAAACATTCAGTACTTC.

V is TRBV19 and J is TRBJ2-7; no reliable D call. CDR3 length equals 14 residues. Germline V gene lookup returns CDR1 LNHDA and CDR2 SQIVND (reference sequence). Trimming cost V 3 bases and J 0 bases, with 9 bases left between them. CDR3 sequence: CASSIKRSSYEQYF. In nucleotides, the CDR3 is TGTGCCAGTAGTATCAAAAGGAGCTCCTACGAGCAGTACTTC.

The V call is TRBV4-1, the J call TRBJ1-1; perhaps TRBD1 as D (5 bases). V lost 2 bases, J lost 1 base, and 11 bases lay in between. The CDR3 extends over 15 amino acids. Germline CDR1 MGHRA, CDR2 YSYEKL. The CDR3 DNA reads TGCGCCAGCAGCCAACGGTGGGGGGGGAACACTGAAGCTTTCTTT. Translation gives CASSQRWGGNTEAFF.

This clone showed up just once. The chain carries TRBV11-2 and TRBJ2-2; 10 bases align to TRBD2. With 0 bases clipped from V and 7 bases from J, the junction kept 8 bases outside the gene matches. Germline V gene data show CDR1 as SGHAT and CDR2 as FQNNGV. The CDR3 extends over 17 amino acids. CDR3 protein: CASSLDRSGGAIGELFF. CDR3 DNA: TGTGCCAGCAGCTTAGATCGGAGCGGGGGGGCAATCGGGGAGCTGTTTTTT.

The chain uses TRBV5-5 and TRBJ1-1; 7 nucleotides align to TRBD1. This CDR3 is built from 15 residues. V shed 4 bases and J 4 bases; nucleotides not matched to a gene: 10. Germline V gene data show CDR1 as SGHKS and CDR2 as YYEKEE (reference sequence). DNA for the CDR3: TGTGCCAGCAGCCAAGACAGGGTGGCTAGCACTGAAGCTTTCTTT. It is translated as CASSQDRVASTEAFF.

The gene calls are TRBV29-1 and TRBJ2-7, with 10 bases identical to TRBD1. The CDR3 runs to 13 residues. The ends lost 6 bases at V and 2 bases at J; junction bases unmatched: 4. CDR1 is SQVTM and CDR2 is ANQGSEA in the germline V gene. The CDR3 region has the DNA TGCAGCGTCCGGGACAGGGGTCCCTACGAGCAGTACTTC. This codes for CSVRDRGPYEQYF.

This sequence joins TRBV30 and TRBJ2-2; TRBD1 matches 7 bases. The CDR3 totals 14 residues. Unmatched junction bases numbered 1, after V lost 2 bases and J lost 1 base. Per germline, CDR1 GTSNPN and CDR2 SVGIG (reference sequence). CDR3 nucleotide sequence: TGTGCCTGGAGTTGGGACAGGAACACCGGGGAGCTGTTTTTT. Its protein is CAWSWDRNTGELFF. Based on the CDR3 plus reference TRBV30 and TRBJ2-2, the full variable domain is SQTIHQWPATLVQPVGSPLSLECTVEGTSNPNLYWYRQAAGRGLQLLFYSVGIGQISSEVPQNLSASRPQDRQFILSSKKLLLSDSGFYLCAWSWDRNTGELFFGEGSRLTVL.

This chain uses TRBV28 with TRBJ2-7; 8 bases match TRBD1. J lost 5 bases, V lost 2 bases, and 5 bases had no gene match. From germline, CDR1 is MDHEN and CDR2 SYDVKM. This CDR3 contains 14 residues. The DNA for the CDR3 is TGTGCCAGCAGTTTACCACAGGGGGGACACGAGCAGTACTTC. This encodes CASSLPQGGHEQYF.

This chain joins TRBV5-1 and TRBJ1-1; D gene ambiguous. Germline-derived CDR1 and CDR2 are SGHRS and YFSETQ. CDR3 length: 13 residues. Trimming removed 3 bases at V and 0 bases at J, with 6 bases between. The CDR3: CASSWEMNTEAFF. The CDR3 region has the DNA TGCGCCAGCAGCTGGGAGATGAACACTGAAGCTTTCTTT.

This sequence joins TRBV5-1 and TRBJ1-2; TRBD1 agrees at 8 bases. Germline values: CDR1 SGHRS, CDR2 YFSETQ. CDR3 length: 13 residues. Trimming took 4 bases from V and 4 from J; bases not matched to a gene: 3. CDR3 sequence: CASSATGVYGYTF. The CDR3 region has the DNA TGCGCCAGCAGCGCGACAGGGGTCTATGGCTACACCTTC.